This TCR beta chain was captured by sequencing in a study of beta chain features in type 1 diabetes. Sorting based on CD45RO/CCR7/CD25/CD127/CD95/CD27 separated CD4+ naive, central memory, regulatory and stem cell-like memory cells. The V gene lost 0 bases and the J gene lost 2 bases, with 12 bases spanning the gap. Germline CDR1 SGHNT, CDR2 YYREEE (reference sequence). The CDR3 loop spans 15 amino acids. The authors reverse transcribed all of the isolated RNA, so sequencing captured expressed TCRB transcripts. Reads from naive, central memory and regulatory T cell samples averaged around 3.6 million. Libraries were prepared by immunoSEQ multiplex PCR; TCRdb keeps only in-frame clonotypes and omits some of them. The data contain about 650,000 clones, 9.5% to 15% of them singletons. A note on this clone: Its target is unknown.

Study-level points and caveats: Any HLA type influence on TCRB rearrangement was left unresolved here. In the patient group, naive, central memory and Treg TCRB repertoires seemed more alike than in the healthy donor group. Moderate but significant shortening of TCRB CDR3s was recorded in all four CD4+ subsets from Type 1 diabetes patients.

The chain uses TRBV5-4 and TRBJ2-7; perhaps TRBD2 as D (5 bases). Sequenced sample: naive CD4+ T cells from blood. This sequence originates from a man under 40 with type 1 diabetes. CDR3 residues: CASSLDPGNAYEQYF. Written as DNA, the CDR3 is TGTGCCAGCAGCTTGGATCCCGGGAACGCCTACGAGCAGTACTTC.